Listed here are 11 T cell receptor beta chains from one sample, sequenced in a study of blood T cell repertoires in COVID-19. Assay: immunoSEQ multiplex PCR; the TCRdb copy retains only in-frame clones and omits some. Of about 300,000 clones in the sample, around nine tenths were seen once. Source material: peripheral blood. The receptor source for this set is a woman in her twenties or thirties with COVID-19, enrolled during active disease.

V is TRBV6-2 or TRBV6-3 and J is TRBJ2-1; D remains unclear. The CDR3 consists of 12 residues. V lost 5 bases, J lost 7 bases, and 9 bases lay in between. Per germline, CDR1 MNHEY and CDR2 SVGEGT. The CDR3 DNA reads TGTGCCAGCAGTCAGTTCGGGAATGAGCAGTTCTTC. Translation: CASSQFGNEQFF.

This chain uses TRBV30 with TRBJ1-1, with a weak D call TRBD1 (5 bases). This CDR3 is built from 13 residues. V dropped 3 bases and J dropped 1 base, with 9 bases sitting between them. Germline V gene sequence: CDR1 GTSNPN, CDR2 SVGIG (reference sequence). The CDR3 coding sequence is TGTGCCTGGAGCAGTACAGGGAACACTGAAGCTTTCTTT. Its translation: CAWSSTGNTEAFF.

This chain links TRBV6-2 or TRBV6-3 with TRBJ1-2; maybe TRBD1 (6 bases). Trimming stripped 7 bases from V and 2 bases from J, with 11 bases between. This CDR3 is 13 amino acids long. CDR1 is MNHEY, CDR2 SVGEGT, per germline. For the CDR3, the DNA is TGTGCCAGCAACCCCCAGGGGAACTATGGCTACACCTTC. Protein: CASNPQGNYGYTF.

This rearrangement joins TRBV25-1 to TRBJ1-1; possible D gene TRBD1, 5 bases. The CDR3 consists of 14 residues. V was pared by 8 bases and J by 0 bases, with 13 bases between. From germline, CDR1 is MGHDK and CDR2 SYGVNS. The CDR3 nucleotides read TGTGCCAGCCGGGACTCAGGCTTGAACACTGAAGCTTTCTTT. Residues: CASRDSGLNTEAFF.

The rearrangement links TRBV7-6 to TRBJ2-3; 7 bases agree with TRBD2. This CDR3 is built from 14 residues. In germline, CDR1 is SGHVS, CDR2 FNYEAQ. The V segment lost 5 bases and the J segment 2 bases; nucleotides outside the gene matches: 4. CDR3 region: CASSTRDYTDTQYF. The CDR3 region has the DNA TGTGCCAGCAGCACGAGGGACTACACAGATACGCAGTATTTT.

This chain joins TRBV6-5 and TRBJ1-1; 7 bases are shared with TRBD1. V dropped 6 bases and J dropped 4; count of bases not matched to a gene: 8. The CDR3 is 14 residues long. Germline assignment: CDR1 MNHEY and CDR2 SVGAGI. The CDR3 nucleotides are TGTGCCAGCAGCCTAGACAGGGTGGGCACTGAAGCTTTCTTT. This sequence encodes CASSLDRVGTEAFF.

The gene calls are TRBV5-5 and TRBJ1-1; 11 bases map to TRBD1. The germline V gene encodes CDR1 SGHKS and CDR2 YYEKEE (reference sequence). This CDR3 contains 14 residues. With V trimmed by 2 bases and J by 5 bases, 2 bases remained unmatched. The chain's CDR3 is CASSFGTGGTEAFF. DNA for the CDR3: TGTGCCAGCAGCTTCGGGACAGGGGGGACTGAAGCTTTCTTT.

This chain connects TRBV5-4 to TRBJ1-2; 7 bases agree with TRBD1. CDR1 and CDR2 from the germline V gene are SGHNT and YYREEE (reference sequence). The length of the CDR3 is 14 residues. V was clipped by 4 bases and J by 7 bases; unmatched bases: 10. CDR3 in amino acids: CASSGDRDGTGYTF. CDR3 DNA: TGTGCCAGCAGCGGCGACAGGGACGGGACTGGCTACACCTTC.

The chain links TRBV5-1 to TRBJ2-3; 8 bases match TRBD2. V shed 4 bases, J shed 10 bases, and the junction held 11 bases outside the gene matches. This CDR3 is 14 amino acids long. Germline V gene lookup returns CDR1 SGHRS and CDR2 YFSETQ. The CDR3 sequence: CASSPGGAKLSQYF. The CDR3 DNA follows: TGCGCCAGCAGCCCGGGGGGGGCCAAACTTTCGCAGTATTTT.

This clone was seen a single time. The chain employs TRBV6-5 and TRBJ2-6; D remains unclear. This CDR3 comprises 14 residues. The V gene lost 4 bases and the J gene lost 4 bases, with 8 bases spanning the gap. Per germline, CDR1 MNHEY and CDR2 SVGAGI. This chain's CDR3 is CASSLNGGANVLTF. CDR3 in DNA: TGTGCCAGCAGTTTGAATGGCGGGGCCAACGTCCTGACTTTC.

The chain joins TRBV2 to TRBJ2-5; 12 positions agree with TRBD1. The CDR3 sequence is 15 residues long. Germline CDR1 is SNHLY and CDR2 is FYNNEI. Trimming cost V 10 bases and J 3 bases; bases outside gene matches: 9. The CDR3: CAKPGQGAWKETQYF. CDR3 in DNA: TGTGCCAAACCGGGACAGGGGGCATGGAAAGAGACCCAGTACTTC.